This TCR beta chain is drawn from a study of shared clonotypes between healthy human individuals. On the study more broadly: Donors, aged 18 to 49, were a couple of women and a few men. Researchers assigned three CD4 naive, three CD4 memory, two CD8 naive and one CD8 memory plate to each donor.

Approximately 200 ng DNA, around 30,000 T cell genomes, went into each sorted-subset replicate PCR. Profiling relied on immunoSEQ multiplex PCR, and the TCRdb table lists in-frame clones only, not all of them. The sample has more than 2 million clones; around 95% are singletons. Overall study results and limits: The four-donor shared clonotypes exceeded non-shared clonotypes in generation probability, with non-shared ones scoring lower.

To note about this clone: No antigen is known for it.

Naive CD8 cells were CD45RO-negative, positively selected for CCR7, excluding terminally differentiated effector memory CD45RA+ cells. V was clipped by 5 bases and J by 1 base, with 15 bases between them. Per the germline V gene, CDR1 is LNHDA and CDR2 is SQIVND (reference sequence). There are 15 residues in the CDR3. The sample was naive CD8+ T cells from PBMCs. This clonotype was obtained from a man between 18 and 35 years old in good health. Some clones in this sample may be carry-over from other donors' samples. The chain uses TRBV19 and TRBJ2-7; D is unresolved. CDR3: CASSGEEQPSYEQYF. Here the CDR3 DNA reads TGTGCCAGTAGTGGTGAAGAACAGCCATCCTACGAGCAGTACTTC.